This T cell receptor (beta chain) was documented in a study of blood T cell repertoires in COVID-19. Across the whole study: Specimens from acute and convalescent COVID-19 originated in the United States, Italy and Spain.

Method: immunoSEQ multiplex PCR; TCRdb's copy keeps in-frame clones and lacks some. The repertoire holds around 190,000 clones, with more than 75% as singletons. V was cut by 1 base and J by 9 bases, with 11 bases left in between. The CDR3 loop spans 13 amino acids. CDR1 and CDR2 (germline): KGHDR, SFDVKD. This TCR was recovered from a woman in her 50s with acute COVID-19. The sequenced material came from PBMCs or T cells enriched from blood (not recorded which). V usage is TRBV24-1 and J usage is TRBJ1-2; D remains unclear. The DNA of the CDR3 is TGTGCCACCAGTGATTTCCCGCACAAGAGCTACACCTTC. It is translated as CATSDFPHKSYTF.